The T cell receptor (beta chain) under discussion was sequenced for a study of blood T cells in healthy people across ages. Broader study findings: The recorded TCR beta diversity per million T cells decreased in a roughly linear manner with age.

The authors ran a second PCR of about 6 to 12 cycles using a sample-barcoded 5' primer and a J-beta primer mix. TCRdb re-derived calls from the 5' RACE reads in MiXCR, one entry per CDR3 protein. The sample yields about 1.4 million distinct CDR3 sequences, almost 60% seen once. This clonotype showed up just a few times. As yet, its antigen is unknown. At one end the junction does not follow the germline gene, possibly because of a read error. This CDR3 region has 11 residues. Germline CDR1 and CDR2: SGHRS and YFSETQ. The chain couples TRBV5-1 to TRBJ2-1, with D unclear. The receptor comes from a young man in good health. Sequenced material: blood. The DNA for the CDR3 is TGTGCCAGCAGCGAGATTAATGAGCAGTTCTTC. The encoded protein is CASSEINEQFF.